This T cell receptor beta chain was sequenced in a study of T cell responses to AZD1222 COVID-19 vaccine. The germline CDR1 and CDR2 sequences are LNHNV and YYDKDF (reference sequence). The length of the CDR3 is 17 residues. Trimming pared 0 bases from V and 0 bases from J, leaving 12 bases between. Assay used: immunoSEQ multiplex PCR; TCRdb lists only in-frame clones, some missing. In the table there are about 120,000 clones, 75% to 90% of which are singletons. This sample comprised peripheral blood, obtained on day 0 of AZD1222 vaccination. This TCR came from an adult in good health. V is TRBV15 and J is TRBJ1-3; D not resolved. The CDR3 region has the DNA TGTGCCACCAGCAGAGATCCCCTGTCCTCCTCTGGAAACACCATATATTTT. It is translated as CATSRDPLSSSGNTIYF. Based on the CDR3 plus reference TRBV15 and TRBJ1-3, the full variable domain is DAMVIQNPRYQVTQFGKPVTLSCSQTLNHNVMYWYQQKSSQAPKLLFHYYDKDFNNEADTPDNFQSRRPNTSFCFLDIRSPGLGDTAMYLCATSRDPLSSSGNTIYFGEGSWLTVV.